Listed below are T cell receptor beta chains from one sample, sequenced in a study of blood T cell repertoires in COVID-19. Only in-frame clones appear in the TCRdb table, and some are missing; sequencing was by immunoSEQ multiplex PCR. The repertoire holds 150,000 or so clones, with roughly 82% as singletons. Sequenced material: peripheral blood. These receptors were taken from a woman in her forties with COVID-19, enrolled during active disease. The CDR3 runs from the conserved cysteine through the conserved F or W. The D gene is left open where the match is weak. The size entry is marked missing in some rows and otherwise reads once, few, many or a size class.

d_gene | j_gene | abundance | v_gene | CDR3nt | CDR3aa
. | TRBJ1-1 | . | TRBV2 | TGTGCCAGCAGTGGCACGGGACAGAACACTGAAGCTTTCTTT | CASSGTGQNTEAFF
. | TRBJ2-3 | . | TRBV14 | TGTGCCAGCAGCCAATACACAGATACGCAGTATTTT | CASSQYTDTQYF
. | TRBJ2-1 | . | TRBV27 | TGTGCCAGCACGCGCGGGGGCAGTGAGCAGTTCTTC | CASTRGGSEQFF
. | TRBJ2-1 | . | TRBV11-3 | TGTGCCAGCAGCAACACATACAATGAGCAGTTCTTC | CASSNTYNEQFF
TRBD1 | TRBJ1-6 | . | TRBV30 | TGTGCCTGGAATAACCGAGGACAGGGGGTCTCACCCCTCCACTTT | CAWNNRGQGVSPLHF
. | TRBJ2-6 | . | TRBV7-3 | TGTGCCAGCAGGCAGGGCTCTGGGGCCAACGTCCTGACTTTC | CASRQGSGANVLTF
TRBD1 | TRBJ2-7 | . | TRBV14 | TGTGCCAGCAGCTATCACTACAGGGGCGAGCAGTACTTC | CASSYHYRGEQYF
TRBD1 | TRBJ1-5 | . | TRBV2 | TGTGCCAGCAGGACTGACAGGGGGAATCAGCCCCAGCATTTT | CASRTDRGNQPQHF
. | TRBJ2-6 | . | TRBV6-6 | TGTGCCACACGGGGGACTGGGGCCAACGTCCTGACTTTC | CATRGTGANVLTF
. | TRBJ1-6 | few | TRBV28 | TGTGCCAGCAGTTCCCTCAGGGGCCTCCACTTT | CASSSLRGLHF
. | TRBJ2-5 | . | TRBV27 | TGTGCCAGCAGCTCTATCCAACCCATTCTGCGCGGCGGTCAAGAGACCCAGTACTTC | CASSSIQPILRGGQETQYF
TRBD2 | TRBJ2-2 | . | TRBV19 | TGTGCCAGTAGTCCGACTAGCGGGAGCTCTGGGACCGGGGAGCTGTTTTTT | CASSPTSGSSGTGELFF
. | TRBJ1-5 | . | TRBV7-9 | TGTGCCAGCAGCTTAGACAGGGCCGGCAATCAGCCCCAGCATTTT | CASSLDRAGNQPQHF
TRBD1 | TRBJ2-5 | . | TRBV7-9 | TGTGCCAGCAGCTTAGGGACAGGCGGTGGGGCCCAGTACTTC | CASSLGTGGGAQYF
TRBD1 | TRBJ1-6 | . | TRBV30 | TGTGCCTGCCAAACCGGGACAGCCAATTCACCCCTCCACTTT | CACQTGTANSPLHF
. | TRBJ2-7 | . | TRBV6-5 | TGTGCCAGCAGTTACTCGTCCTGGCCCTACGAGCAGTACTTC | CASSYSSWPYEQYF
TRBD1 | TRBJ1-2 | . | TRBV7-2 | TGTGCCAGCAGCCTCCCGACAGGGGGCGCAGTGGACTATGGCTACACCTTC | CASSLPTGGAVDYGYTF
. | TRBJ1-3 | few | TRBV29-1 | TGCAGCGTTGTAACACCTGGAAACACCATATATTTT | CSVVTPGNTIYF
TRBD2 | TRBJ2-3 | . | TRBV14 | TGTGCCAGCAGCCAAAGGGGACTAGCGTTTTTTAGCACAGATACGCAGTATTTT | CASSQRGLAFFSTDTQYF
. | TRBJ2-1 | . | TRBV5-6 | TGTGCCAGCAGCTTGGAAGCCTTTGAGCAGTTCTTC | CASSLEAFEQFF
TRBD1 | TRBJ1-3 | . | TRBV5-8 | TGTGCCAGCAGCTTACGGGACAGCTCTGGAAACACCATATATTTT | CASSLRDSSGNTIYF
. | TRBJ1-5 | . | TRBV19 | TGTGCCAGTAGTTCTTCCGGGACAATTAGCAATCAGCCCCAGCATTTT | CASSSSGTISNQPQHF
TRBD1 | TRBJ2-2 | . | TRBV6-5 | TGTGCCAGCAGTTACTCGGGACAGGGGAGGGCCGGGGAGCTGTTTTTT | CASSYSGQGRAGELFF
TRBD2 | TRBJ2-1 | . | TRBV20-1 | TGCAGTGCTAGTTCAAGACTAGCGGGGGGAGTGAATGAGCAGTTCTTC | CSASSRLAGGVNEQFF
TRBD1 | TRBJ1-1 | once | TRBV10-2 | TGCGCCAGCAGACAGGGGACAAACACTGAAGCTTTCTTT | CASRQGTNTEAFF
. | TRBJ1-2 | once | TRBV7-2 | TGTGCCAGCAGGCAGACGGGTCTCTATGGCTACACCTTC | CASRQTGLYGYTF
. | TRBJ2-1 | . | TRBV11-2 | TGTGCCAGCAGCCACCCCCGAGGGAGGAATGAGCAGTTCTTC | CASSHPRGRNEQFF
. | TRBJ2-1 | . | TRBV6-5 | TGTGCCAGCACCGCTAGCGACACCTACAATGAGCAGTTCTTC | CASTASDTYNEQFF
TRBD1 | TRBJ1-1 | . | TRBV10-3 | TGTGCCATCAGTGGTCCTGGGGGACAGCTCACTGAAGCTTTCTTT | CAISGPGGQLTEAFF
. | TRBJ2-7 | . | TRBV7-9 | TGTGCCAGCAGCTTGTCCGGTTCCTACGAGCAGTACTTC | CASSLSGSYEQYF
TRBD1 | TRBJ2-2 | . | TRBV29-1 | TGCAGCGTACGGGACAGCTCTCAGGGAGGGGAGCTGTTTTTT | CSVRDSSQGGELFF
TRBD2 | TRBJ2-7 | once | TRBV7-3 | TGTGCCAGCAGCTCCGAGACTCCACTAGCGGGAGGGGACGAGCAGTACTTC | CASSSETPLAGGDEQYF
. | TRBJ1-3 | once | TRBV28 | TGTGCCAGCAGTTCAGGTAGAAACACCATATATTTT | CASSSGRNTIYF
. | TRBJ2-1 | . | TRBV7-8 | TGTGCCAGCACCGAGAGGGTCGGCGGGGAGCAGTTCTTC | CASTERVGGEQFF
TRBD2 | TRBJ2-1 | . | TRBV28 | TGTGCCAGCAGTGAGGCGGGAGGGCCATCCTACAATGAGCAGTTCTTC | CASSEAGGPSYNEQFF
. | TRBJ2-2 | . | TRBV11-2 | TGTGCCAGCAGCATCAGGGGCCAGAACACCGGGGAGCTGTTTTTT | CASSIRGQNTGELFF
. | TRBJ2-2 | once | TRBV11-3 | TGTGCCAGCAGCTTAGGCGGGGCGAACACCGGGGAGCTGTTTTTT | CASSLGGANTGELFF
TRBD1 | TRBJ2-5 | . | TRBV15 | TGTGCCACCAGCGGACAGGGTTTTGAGACCCAGTACTTC | CATSGQGFETQYF
TRBD1 | TRBJ2-7 | . | TRBV12-3/TRBV12-4 | TGTGCCAGCGGGACAGGAAGGAACGAGCAGTACTTC | CASGTGRNEQYF
TRBD2 | TRBJ2-5 | . | TRBV5-4 | TGTGCCAGCAGCCAACATAGCGGGGGAGGAGAGACCCAGTACTTC | CASSQHSGGGETQYF
. | TRBJ2-7 | . | TRBV9 | TGTGCCAGCAGCGTAGGAACAGGTGAGACCTACGAGCAGTACTTC | CASSVGTGETYEQYF
TRBD1 | TRBJ1-6 | . | TRBV30 | TGTGCCTGGACCAGACAGGGGCGGTCACCCCTCCACTTT | CAWTRQGRSPLHF
. | TRBJ2-6 | . | TRBV5-4 | TGTGCCAGCAGCTTGGATCTCTCTGGGGCCAACGTCCTGACTTTC | CASSLDLSGANVLTF
. | TRBJ2-3 | . | TRBV18 | TGTGCCAGCTCACCTCTTAGCGGAAGCGTTGATACGCAGTATTTT | CASSPLSGSVDTQYF
. | TRBJ2-5 | . | TRBV5-1 | TGCGCCAGCAGCTTGTCGGGGATCAGGGAGACCCAGTACTTC | CASSLSGIRETQYF
TRBD2 | TRBJ2-3 | . | TRBV6-2/TRBV6-3 | TGTGCCAGCAGTTTCGTGCCATCGGGGGGGCCCGGCGGACGAGGTACGCAGTATTTT | CASSFVPSGGPGGRGTQYF
TRBD2 | TRBJ2-2 | . | TRBV11-2 | TGTGCCAGCAGGGACGGACTAGCGGGAGCCTACGGGGAGCTGTTTTTT | CASRDGLAGAYGELFF
. | TRBJ2-3 | . | TRBV30 | TGTGCCTGGGCCCACGGAGGGAAGAGCACAGATACGCAGTATTTT | CAWAHGGKSTDTQYF
TRBD2 | TRBJ2-1 | . | TRBV4-1 | TGCGCCAGCAGATTAGCGGGGGGGTCCAATGAGCAGTTCTTC | CASRLAGGSNEQFF